This T cell receptor beta chain appears in the sequencing data of a study of cytomegalovirus exposure and HLA in healthy donors. Turning to the study itself: HLA-typed donors contributed some 85 million unique TCRs, which were held in an early data release.

About this clone itself: As yet, its antigen is unknown.

Study results and caveats: Later on, an analysis found that several of the most significant clusters appeared to be linked to common viral pathogens, which included parvovirus B19. Certain indistinguishable V segments, among them TRBV6-2 and TRBV6-3, were excluded. Most TCR sequences proved rare, with some public TCRs found in many donors.

Germline CDR1 and CDR2: LNHDA and SQIVND (reference sequence). V lost 5 bases, J lost 3 bases, and 10 bases stayed unmatched. The CDR3 runs 17 residues. With 60 Vbeta and 13 Jbeta primers, the PCR was carried out. Libraries were prepared by immunoSEQ multiplex PCR; TCRdb keeps only in-frame clonotypes and omits some of them. The sample contains under 150,000 clones, around 77% of which appear only once. The sequenced material came from PBMCs. The source is a man aged 50-60 years in good health and CMV-seronegative. The chain combines TRBV19 with TRBJ2-2, with TRBD1 identical over 9 bases. Here the CDR3 DNA reads TGTGCCAGTAGTGTCAACAGGGGGCGCGGGGACACCGGGGAGCTGTTTTTT. Its translation: CASSVNRGRGDTGELFF. Full variable domain (outside the CDR3, taken from reference TRBV19 and TRBJ2-2): DGGITQSPKYLFRKEGQNVTLSCEQNLNHDAMYWYRQDPGQGLRLIYYSQIVNDFQKGDIAEGYSVSREKKESFPLTVTSAQKNPTAFYLCASSVNRGRGDTGELFFGEGSRLTVL.